This TCR beta chain was identified during a study of blood T cell repertoires in COVID-19. The overall study: Acute and convalescent COVID-19 specimens originated in the United States, Italy and Spain. Sources were T cells, B-cell-depleted T cells, or PBMCs; the material itself was cDNA or gDNA.

Per the original data handling: Counts of nucleated cells, estimated from reference gene primer amplification, were obtained. Clones were sequenced by immunoSEQ multiplex PCR, and TCRdb holds only the in-frame ones, with some missing. D and trimming were read from the DNA, whereas the V and J calls and clone size are those reported in that table. The sample comprises 200,000 or so clones, 80% to 90% of which are singletons, and 0.78% rests with the top ten. This TCR was recovered from a woman aged 70-85 years with acute or convalescent COVID-19. The specimen was peripheral blood.

The CDR3 protein is CASSQDKQETQYF. DNA for the CDR3: TGTGCCAGTAGTCAGGACAAACAAGAGACCCAGTACTTC. The chain carries TRBV19 and TRBJ2-5; tentative D call: TRBD1 (5 bases). The CDR3 covers 13 residues. The V end was cut by 5 bases, the J end by 2 bases, with 9 bases between. Germline V CDR1 and CDR2: LNHDA, SQIVND (reference sequence).